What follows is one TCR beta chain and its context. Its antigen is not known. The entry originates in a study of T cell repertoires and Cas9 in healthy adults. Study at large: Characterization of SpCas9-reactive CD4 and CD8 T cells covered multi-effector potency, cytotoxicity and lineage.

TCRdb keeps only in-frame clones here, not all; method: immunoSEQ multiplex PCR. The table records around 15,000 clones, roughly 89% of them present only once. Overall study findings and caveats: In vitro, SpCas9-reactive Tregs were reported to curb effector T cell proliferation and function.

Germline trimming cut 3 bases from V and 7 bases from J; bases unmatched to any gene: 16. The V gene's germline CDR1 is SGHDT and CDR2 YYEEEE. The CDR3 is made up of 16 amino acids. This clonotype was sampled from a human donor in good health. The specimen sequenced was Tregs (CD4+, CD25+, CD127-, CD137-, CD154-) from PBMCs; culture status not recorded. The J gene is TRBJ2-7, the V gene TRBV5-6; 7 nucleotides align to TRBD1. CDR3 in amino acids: CASSSVTGDRRGEQYF. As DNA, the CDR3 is TGTGCCAGCAGCTCCGTTACAGGGGACCGCAGGGGGGAGCAGTACTTC.